This TCR beta chain was captured in a study of T cell responses to AZD1222 COVID-19 vaccine (dated by TCRdb to about 2021). Notes on the research overall: TCR sequencing covered roughly 230 trial participants: around 210 given two doses of AZD1222 and 26 given two doses of MenACWY control vaccine. Trial participants were enrolled by age into subgroups of 18-55, 56-69 and 70-plus years, and around 150, 28 and 57 TCR-sequenced participants, respectively, were included in these subgroups. Beyond this particular receptor, the publication reports: Conclusions about previously exposed vaccinees were limited because only six AZD1222 recipients were SARS-CoV-2 seropositive at baseline. The 56-69-year group was small, and its depth increase did not reach significance, likely because of low power. Spike-specific TCR breadth and depth rose significantly after two AZD1222 doses compared with day 0 and with MenACWY recipients. Reportedly, almost half of the unique spike-specific TCRs recognized epitopes lying outside the regions that are mutated in the B.1.351 and B.1.1.7 variants. Because no day 14 peak-response samples were available, the repertoires could be characterized only after the peak T cell response. The vaccine-associated CD4 TCRs covered the entire spike protein, and the dominant responses fell in regions 160-218 and 743-854. Participants were mostly white British, with more females than males. The authors suggested clonal diversity may have been underestimated.

The CDR3 regions of human TCRbeta chains were subjected to immunosequencing. The published analysis was carried out like this. TCRs in the repertoires were compared against a reference library of SARS-CoV-2-specific TCRs that had been generated with the MIRA antigen-specificity platform. Breadth was defined as the fraction of unique TCRs that were SARS-CoV-2-associated, and depth was defined as the fraction of total T cells that were SARS-CoV-2-associated. Using the MIRA data, each spike-specific TCR was assigned both to the spike region to which the TCR was reactive and to a CD4 or CD8 class. Log10-transformed breadth and depth values were compared by one-way ANOVA with Sidak's multiple comparisons tests. The clones in this table, taken by TCRdb from immuneACCESS, are in-frame only. Not every clone is retained; where verified, under half of the shortfall comes from an unresolved V gene, and the cause of the rest is unknown. That table furnishes V, J and clone size, whereas the DNA furnished D and trimming. The sample's table covers about 140,000 clones. The leading ten clones occupy 2% to 2.5% of the sample.

The time point label, as the study defines it: baseline before first vaccination. Samples from vaccinated people were obtained from the UK trials COV001 and COV002, which included a single-blind randomized controlled phase 2/3 trial of AZD1222 (ChAdOx1 nCoV-19) in healthy adults. For TCRbeta chain sequencing, PBMC samples were collected from trial participants at day 0 and at day 28 after the second dose. The germline V gene provides CDR1 SGHRS and CDR2 YFSETQ. V loses 0 bases of germline sequence and J loses 7 bases, and the interval between the two ends is 10 bases. CDR3 length: 14 amino acids, cysteine to phenylalanine. Only the CDR3 portion is preserved as DNA: 42 bases, with reading frame beginning at the first base. About this clone: This clone's antigen is unknown.

The chain uses TRBV5-1 and TRBJ1-4, and TRBD1 may be the D gene, going by 5 matching bases. What was sequenced was peripheral blood. The clonotype was recovered from an adult in good health. CDR3 loop: CASSLEAGLEKLFF. The sequenced DNA is TGCGCCAGCAGCTTGGAGGCAGGGCTTGAAAAACTGTTTTTT.